Following are 6 T cell receptor beta chains from one sample sequenced in a study of spatial heterogeneity in lung cancer. Time point given: sample taken at primary tumor resection. General study points: How many expanded intratumoral alpha and beta TCRs were present tracked the tumor mutation count, which was a count of nonsynonymous mutations.

One entry per CDR3 protein, called by TCRdb with MiXCR from the 5' RACE reads. The sample holds some 6,300 distinct CDR3 sequences, 1% to 1.5% seen once. No antigens are known for them. Here the sequenced sample was lung tumor tissue, taken at surgery. The receptors originated from a male donor with early-stage non-small cell lung cancer.

This clonotype is classed as medium-sized (0.01 to 0.1%). The chain uses TRBV6-1 and TRBJ1-5; 8 bases agree with TRBD1. This CDR3 region has 15 residues. The ends lost 8 bases at V and 6 bases at J; junction bases unmatched: 12. The V gene's germline CDR1 is MNHNS and CDR2 SASEGT. The CDR3 DNA is TGTGCCAGCGCAACCCAGGGCAGGGGGCTTCAGCCCCAGCATTTT. It encodes CASATQGRGLQPQHF.

This clonotype was counted at least ten times. This chain joins TRBV2 and TRBJ1-4; D is uncertain. Germline CDR1 is SNHLY and CDR2 is FYNNEI. The CDR3 sequence is 13 residues long. Between the trimmed V and J ends, which lost 8 bases and 4 bases, there was a span of 11 bases. Here the CDR3 reads CASRDGVNEKLFF. The CDR3 bases are TGTGCCAGCCGAGACGGAGTTAATGAAAAACTGTTTTTT.

The sample holds many counts of this clonotype. The chain is built from TRBV5-1 and TRBJ1-1; D unresolved. Germline V CDR1 and CDR2: SGHRS, YFSETQ. Trimming left V 4 bases short and J 3 bases short, with 13 bases between. This CDR3 is built from 14 residues. The CDR3 region is CASSPFTVDTEAFF. Written as DNA, the CDR3 is TGCGCCAGCAGCCCGTTCACAGTGGACACTGAAGCTTTCTTT. The variable domain in full, with the rest retrieved from reference TRBV5-1 and TRBJ1-1, is KAGVTQTPRYLIKTRGQQVTLSCSPISGHRSVSWYQQTPGQGLQFLFEYFSETQRNKGNFPGRFSGRQFSNSRSEMNVSTLELGDSALYLCASSPFTVDTEAFFGQGTRLTVV.

This clonotype was observed at least ten times. V gene TRBV19 combines with J gene TRBJ1-2; D uncertain. Trimming shortened V by 0 bases and J by 5 bases, and 10 bases separated the two germline ends. The CDR3 is 14 residues long. Looked up from germline, CDR1 is LNHDA and CDR2 is SQIVND (reference sequence). DNA of the CDR3: TGTGCCAGTAGTATAGATACAAGGATTTATGGCTACACCTTC. This sequence encodes CASSIDTRIYGYTF. Complete variable domain (other parts from reference TRBV19 and TRBJ1-2): DGGITQSPKYLFRKEGQNVTLSCEQNLNHDAMYWYRQDPGQGLRLIYYSQIVNDFQKGDIAEGYSVSREKKESFPLTVTSAQKNPTAFYLCASSIDTRIYGYTFGSGTRLTVV.

This clonotype was recorded many times. The J gene is TRBJ1-3, the V gene TRBV6-1; D is undetermined. V shed 4 bases and J shed 0 bases, with 10 bases lying between them. The CDR3 is 15 residues long. Looked up from germline, CDR1 is MNHNS and CDR2 is SASEGT. The CDR3 protein is CASSADPSSGNTIYF. The CDR3 region has the DNA TGTGCCAGCAGTGCTGACCCTAGCTCTGGAAACACCATATATTTT.

In this sample, this clonotype is medium-sized. The chain is built from TRBV10-3 and TRBJ2-1; TRBD2 aligns across 9 bases. Germline V CDR1 and CDR2: ENHRY, SYGVKD. The trim removed 6 bases at V and 4 bases at J, leaving 4 bases unmatched. The CDR3 loop spans 14 amino acids. The CDR3, as DNA: TGTGCCATCAGGCCTAGCGGGGATTACAATGAGCAGTTCTTC. This sequence encodes CAIRPSGDYNEQFF.